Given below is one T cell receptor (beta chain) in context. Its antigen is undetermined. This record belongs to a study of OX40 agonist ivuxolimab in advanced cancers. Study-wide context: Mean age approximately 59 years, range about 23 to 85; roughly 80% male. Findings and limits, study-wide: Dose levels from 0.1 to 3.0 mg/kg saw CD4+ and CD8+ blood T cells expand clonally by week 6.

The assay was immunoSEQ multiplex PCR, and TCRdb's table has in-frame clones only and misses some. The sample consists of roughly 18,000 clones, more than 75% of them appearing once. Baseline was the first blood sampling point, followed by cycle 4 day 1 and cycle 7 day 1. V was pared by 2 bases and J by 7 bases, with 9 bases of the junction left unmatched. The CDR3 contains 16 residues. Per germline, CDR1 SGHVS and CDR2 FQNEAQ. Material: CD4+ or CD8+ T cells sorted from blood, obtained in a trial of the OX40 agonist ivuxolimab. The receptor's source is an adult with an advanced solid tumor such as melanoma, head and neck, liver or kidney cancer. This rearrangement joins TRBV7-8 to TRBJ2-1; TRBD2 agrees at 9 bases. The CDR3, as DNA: TGTGCCAGCAGCTTAATGTCTCTAGCGGGAAGTAATGAGCAGTTCTTC. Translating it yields CASSLMSLAGSNEQFF.